The subject of this entry is one T cell receptor beta chain. The antigen this receptor binds is unknown. No much larger clone exists at a distance of one base, and base qualities are not known. The data stem from a study of cytomegalovirus exposure and HLA in healthy donors (dated by TCRdb to about 2017). Concerning the study at large: An earlier analysis of 587 of the donors reported 250 to 300 Gb of sequence data and some 120 million unique TCR beta sequences from some 180 million T cells. Across about 370 genotyped donors of the cohort, an average of about 240,000 unique TCR beta nucleotide sequences per donor were sequenced, and approximately 17% of those sequences were non-productive. A later analysis re-analyzed previously published TCR beta repertoires from roughly 690 donors and added high-resolution HLA genotyping to study TCR occurrence patterns. A later genetic analysis used genome-wide SNP genotypes for about 60% of the 666 donors, treating that subset as a discovery cohort. High-throughput TCR immunosequencing, statistical association of individual TCRs with disease status, and machine learning were combined to predict cytomegalovirus infection status. Besides the first cohort of 550 to 750 subjects, a separate validation cohort made up of some 110 different subjects was used. Rather than drawing on any new phenotypic data, the later analysis identified candidate immune exposures from TCR beta sequences and the way those sequences occurred across donors. Of the 398 genotyped donors, about 80% fell in the genetic ancestry cluster associated with self-reported Caucasian donors. In an earlier analysis of 587 of the donors, high-throughput TCR beta sequencing was used to judge whether each TCR beta V gene segment behaved as functional or pseudogenic. An early release that covered roughly 600 HLA-typed donors contained around 300 gigabases of sequencing data and about 84 million unique TCR sequences. Donor age, sex, ethnicity and CMV serostatus were compiled together with the repertoire data. All discovery cohort repertoires had been generated on a single sequencing platform. The number of donors typed differed by locus, with about 629-640 for A, B, C, DRB1 and DQB1, roughly 520 for DQA1, about 610 for DPA1, and around 450 for DPB1. HLA typing included class I and class II loci at four-digit resolution. The T cell repertoires of about 700 subjects were profiled by immunosequencing and related to cytomegalovirus serostatus. The study was designed to test whether signatures of past pathogen exposure could be identified by cataloging public T cell receptors. Roughly five DR-DQ haplotypes were treated as single units for association and clustering because of strong linkage in the cohort. Study-wide findings and limitations: In a later genetic analysis, fewer N-insertions in productive TCRs were reported among donors in an Asian-associated ancestry cluster than the roughly 700-donor mean. Broadly in line with IMGT annotations, most TCR beta V segments showed up in productive rearrangements about 87% or about 30% of the time in an earlier analysis of some 590 of the donors. Most TCR sequences were observed very rarely across donors, whereas some public TCRs were present in many individuals. In the study, approximately 150 TCR beta chains were listed as associated with cytomegalovirus. In a later genetic analysis, a missense DCLRE1C variant was associated with V-gene and J-gene trimming of TCR beta chains, and the association was replicated in an independent cohort. A later analysis associated 15,000 to 20,000 TCR beta sequences with specific HLA alleles at a false discovery rate of 0.05. The sequencing pipeline was judged likely to have produced a cluster of highly shared sequence variants as a technical artifact. The classifier was reported to diagnose cytomegalovirus status with high specificity and sensitivity in both the original cohort and the validation cohort. The earlier analysis of 450 to 700 of the donors excluded approximately 15 rarely observed V segments, including chromosome 9 orphons, because counts were too low. Sequencing depth was assumed to be roughly uniform across donors in the presence/absence analyses, though that assumption may not hold. In this cohort, only TCR beta chains were sequenced, and detectable features were limited by the absence of alpha or paired-chain data. Linkage disequilibrium might explain the correlated functional status among segregating V segments, but an unknown experimental factor could not be ruled out. Because the 87-base-pair reads could not distinguish some IMGT-functional V segments, including TRBV6-2 and TRBV6-3, those segments were excluded. In a later analysis, HLA-associated TCR beta chains were found to be more clonally expanded and to have lower generation probabilities than equally common non-associated chains. The only immune exposure information available for the cohort was CMV serostatus. In vitro tests confirmed that a few of the cytomegalovirus-associated TCR beta chains recognize cytomegalovirus antigens. According to a later analysis, TCR association rates differed among HLA loci, with DRB1 alleles showing the most associated TCRs and HLA-C alleles showing the fewest. A further reported finding was that TCR beta sequences accurately predicted the HLA-A and HLA-B alleles for most subjects in the first cohort. According to the authors, the approach could potentially be generalized to other disease states and immunological phenotypes. According to a later analysis, most CMV-associated TCR beta chains appeared to be HLA-restricted, and the HLA associations seemed to be driven largely by CMV exposure. According to a later analysis, parvovirus B19, influenza, CMV and Epstein-Barr virus appeared linked to several top co-occurrence clusters. HLA typing was unavailable for some donors at each locus, so association tests used only the typed subset. When HLA alleles, especially DR and DQ, strongly co-occurred, TCR associations were difficult to assign to individual alleles.

The cohort comprised more than 550 healthy bone marrow donors. At the time of sampling, every cohort member was nominally healthy, though immune exposures that went unrecorded were likely present. The donor tested CMV seronegative, placing the donor among the approximately 360 seronegative members of the cohort. Each donor provided a peripheral blood sample, and peripheral blood mononuclear cells were used for TCR beta sequencing. The Qiagen DNeasy Blood Extraction Kit was used to extract genomic DNA from the blood cell samples. Reading from cysteine to phenylalanine, the CDR3 counts 15 amino acids. Here the CDR3 DNA is all that survives: 45 bases in frame from base 1. CDR1 and CDR2 are read off the germline V gene (reference sequence) as MNHNY and SVGAGI. The germline V and J ends show losses of 8 bases and 2 bases respectively, and no gene match explains 9 bases of the junction. The library was made by the immunoSEQ multiplex PCR assay. The multiplex PCR relied on a mix of 60 forward primers for TCR Vbeta segments and 13 reverse primers for TCR Jbeta segments. The CDR3 region of rearranged TCR beta genes was amplified from genomic DNA by a multiplex PCR assay. The amplified TCR beta libraries were sequenced on the Illumina HiSeq System as 87-base-pair reads. Per the original workflow: A later analysis tallied 80 million to 95 million unique TCR beta chains across the 600 to 700 repertoires, and roughly 11 million of those chains were shared by two or more donors. A nearest-neighbor algorithm error-corrected the raw reads and collapsed the reads into unique sequences, merging closely related sequences to remove PCR and sequencing errors. V, D and J gene segments were assigned by aligning CDR3 sequences to IMGT reference sequences. Each retained sequence needed at least a six-nucleotide match to both a V gene segment and a J gene segment. A rearrangement counted as productive if the CDR3 had no stop codons and remained in frame with V and J, and every other rearrangement counted as non-productive. Following IMGT convention, CDR3 was defined as the stretch from the second conserved V-encoded cysteine up to the conserved J-encoded phenylalanine. In an earlier analysis of more than 550 of the donors, sequences lacking an unambiguous match to a single V gene segment were excluded. In an earlier analysis of some 590 of the donors, a V segment was called functional when productive rearrangements were above 56.7%, and segregating when the standard deviation between donors exceeded 5%. To diagnose cytomegalovirus status from the catalog of TCR beta chain sequences, a statistical classification framework was built. A later analysis assigned V and J genes by comparing TCR nucleotide sequences with IMGT/GENE-DB human TR gene sequences. In a later analysis, CDR3 sequences and most-parsimonious VDJ recombination scenarios were assigned using the TCRdist pipeline. In a later analysis, each TCR beta chain was defined by its CDR3 amino acid sequence together with its V-gene family, and reads lacking a unique V-gene family were excluded. To address suspected cross-contamination and a sequencing artifact, a later analysis removed roughly 640 highly shared, low-generation-probability nucleotide sequences. In a later analysis, a clonal expansion index was calculated for each public chain from normalized within-repertoire ranks of inferred template counts. In a later analysis, generation probabilities were computed with a VDJ recombination model fitted to out-of-frame rearrangements, and the resulting probabilities were checked against IGoR. In a later analysis, hypergeometric tests were used to score TCR-TCR, TCR-HLA and TCR-CMV co-occurrence, with a repertoire-size bias correction applied to TCR pairs. False discovery rates were estimated in a later analysis by permuting HLA or CMV assignments 20 times. A later analysis grouped co-occurring TCRs with DBSCAN, adding TCRdist sequence similarity when clustering within HLA-allele-positive subsets. For co-occurrence clustering, repertoires with fewer than 30,000 or more than 120,000 public chains were excluded, along with a handful of repertoires with anomalous nucleotide sharing. Imported from immuneACCESS, the table was reduced by TCRdb to in-frame sequences with V and J called. These copies leave out some clones; in studies compared against another copy, an unresolved V gene accounts for under half, and the cause of the remainder is not known. Clone size and the V and J calls come from that table; the DNA yielded D and trimming. A total of about 61,000 clones appear in this sample, over 75% of them only once. Jointly, the top ten make up approximately 1.3% of the sample.

This receptor chain uses TRBV6-6 and TRBJ2-1, with 7 central nucleotides matching TRBD1. The origin of this receptor is a man younger than 35 in good health and CMV-seronegative. Sequences were obtained from PBMCs. The nucleotide sequence is TGTGCCAGCCTCCGTCGGACAGGCGCCTACAATGAGCAGTTCTTC. Its product reads: CASLRRTGAYNEQFF.